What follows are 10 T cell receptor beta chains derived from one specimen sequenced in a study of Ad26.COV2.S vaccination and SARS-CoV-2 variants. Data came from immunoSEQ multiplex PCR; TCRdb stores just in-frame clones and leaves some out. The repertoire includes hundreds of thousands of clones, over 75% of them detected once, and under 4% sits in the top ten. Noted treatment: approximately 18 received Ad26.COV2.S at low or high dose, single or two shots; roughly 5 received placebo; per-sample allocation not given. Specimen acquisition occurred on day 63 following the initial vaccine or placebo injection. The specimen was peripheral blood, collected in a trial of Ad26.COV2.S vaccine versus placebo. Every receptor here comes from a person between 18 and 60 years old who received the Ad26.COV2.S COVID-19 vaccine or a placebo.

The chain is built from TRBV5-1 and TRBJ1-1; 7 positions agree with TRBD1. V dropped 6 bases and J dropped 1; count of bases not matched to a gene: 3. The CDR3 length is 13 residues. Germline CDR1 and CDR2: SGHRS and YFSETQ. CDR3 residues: CASTYRGNTEAFF. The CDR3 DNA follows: TGCGCCAGCACATACAGGGGGAACACTGAAGCTTTCTTT.

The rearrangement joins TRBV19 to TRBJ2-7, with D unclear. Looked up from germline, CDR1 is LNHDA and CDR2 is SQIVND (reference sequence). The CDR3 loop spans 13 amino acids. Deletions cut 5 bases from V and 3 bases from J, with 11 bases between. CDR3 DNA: TGTGCCAGTAGTTCCTCGACCCGCTACGAGCAGTACTTC. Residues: CASSSSTRYEQYF.

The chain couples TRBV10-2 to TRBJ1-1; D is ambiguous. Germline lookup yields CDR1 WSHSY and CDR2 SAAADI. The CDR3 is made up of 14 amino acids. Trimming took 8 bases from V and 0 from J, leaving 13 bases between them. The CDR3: CASGILGVNTEAFF. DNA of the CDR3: TGCGCCAGCGGAATACTCGGGGTGAACACTGAAGCTTTCTTT.

The CDR3 DNA reads TGTGCCAGCAGTTACTCTCTTGGGTCGGGATCGGAGACCCAGTACTTC. Translating it yields CASSYSLGSGSETQYF. This sequence joins TRBV6-6 and TRBJ2-5; tentative D call: TRBD2 (5 bases). This CDR3 has 16 amino acids. The germline gives CDR1 MNHNY, CDR2 SVGAGI (reference sequence). V was trimmed by 0 bases and J by 5 bases, leaving 16 bases between them.

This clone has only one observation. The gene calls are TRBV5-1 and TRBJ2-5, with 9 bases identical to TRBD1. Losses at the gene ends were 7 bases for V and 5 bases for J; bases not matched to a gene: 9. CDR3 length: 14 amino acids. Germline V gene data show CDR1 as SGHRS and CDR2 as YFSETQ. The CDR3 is CASQPGQGYETQYF. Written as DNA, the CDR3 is TGCGCCAGCCAGCCGGGACAGGGTTACGAGACCCAGTACTTC. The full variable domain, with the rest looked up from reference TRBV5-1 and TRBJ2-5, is KAGVTQTPRYLIKTRGQQVTLSCSPISGHRSVSWYQQTPGQGLQFLFEYFSETQRNKGNFPGRFSGRQFSNSRSEMNVSTLELGDSALYLCASQPGQGYETQYFGPGTRLLVL.

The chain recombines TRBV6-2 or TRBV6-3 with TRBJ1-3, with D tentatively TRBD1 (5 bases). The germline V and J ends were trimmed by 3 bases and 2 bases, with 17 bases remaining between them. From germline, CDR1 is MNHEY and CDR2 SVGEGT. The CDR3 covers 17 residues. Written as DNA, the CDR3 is TGTGCCAGCAGTTATTTCCATAGGACGGGGCCTGGAAACACCATATATTTT. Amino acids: CASSYFHRTGPGNTIYF.

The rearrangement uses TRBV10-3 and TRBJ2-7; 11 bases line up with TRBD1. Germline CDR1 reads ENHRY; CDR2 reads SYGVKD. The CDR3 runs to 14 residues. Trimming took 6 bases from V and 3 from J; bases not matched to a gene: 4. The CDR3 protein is CAIRGQGDLYEQYF. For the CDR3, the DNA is TGTGCCATCAGGGGACAGGGGGATCTCTACGAGCAGTACTTC.

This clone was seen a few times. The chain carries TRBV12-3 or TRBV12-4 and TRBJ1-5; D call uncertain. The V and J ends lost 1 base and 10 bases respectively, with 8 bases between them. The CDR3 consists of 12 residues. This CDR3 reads CASSLGTAPQHF. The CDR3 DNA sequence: TGTGCCAGCAGTTTAGGGACGGCTCCCCAGCATTTT.

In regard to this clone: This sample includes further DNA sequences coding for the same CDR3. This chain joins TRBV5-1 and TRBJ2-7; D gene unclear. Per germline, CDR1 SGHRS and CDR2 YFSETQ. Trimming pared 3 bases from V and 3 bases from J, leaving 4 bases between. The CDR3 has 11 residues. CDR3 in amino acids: CASSSSYEQYF. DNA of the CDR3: TGCGCCAGCAGCTCAAGCTACGAGCAGTACTTC.

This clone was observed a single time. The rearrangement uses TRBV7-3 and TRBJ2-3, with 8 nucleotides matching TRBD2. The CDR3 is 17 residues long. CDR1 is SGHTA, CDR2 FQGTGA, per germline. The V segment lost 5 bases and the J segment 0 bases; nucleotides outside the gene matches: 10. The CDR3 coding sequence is TGTGCCAGCAGCGATAAAACGACTAGCGCCAGCACAGATACGCAGTATTTT. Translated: CASSDKTTSASTDTQYF. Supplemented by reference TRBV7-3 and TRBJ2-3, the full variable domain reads GAGVSQTPSNKVTEKGKYVELRCDPISGHTALYWYRQSLGQGPEFLIYFQGTGAADDSGLPNDRFFAVRPEGSVSTLKIQRTERGDSAVYLCASSDKTTSASTDTQYFGPGTRLTVL.